Each of the 12 T cell receptor beta chains below was sequenced from the same sample in a study of post-analysis software for immune sequencing data. Study observations and caveats: TRBV5-6, TRBV5-1 and TRBV20-1 were among four or five TRBV segments more frequent in patients than controls.

What these receptors recognize is not known. The library was made from cDNA and included unique molecular identifiers. TCRdb ran MiXCR on the PCR reads and lists one entry per CDR3 protein. The sample has about 770,000 distinct CDR3 sequences, around 45% seen once. Sequenced sample: blood. The source of these receptors is a girl aged 10 to 17 with multiple sclerosis.

V gene TRBV6-5 combines with J gene TRBJ1-6, with D maybe TRBD1 (5 bases). Trimming left V 0 bases short and J 9 bases short, with 15 bases between. Germline loops: CDR1 MNHEY, CDR2 SVGAGI. The CDR3 is made up of 16 amino acids. CDR3: CASSYSPGLNRSPLHF. For the CDR3, the DNA is TGTGCCAGCAGTTACTCTCCAGGGCTTAATCGTTCACCCCTCCACTTT.

This clonotype was seen a single time. The chain has TRBV7-8 and TRBJ2-5; TRBD2 matches 9 bases. CDR1 SGHVS and CDR2 FQNEAQ come from the germline V gene. Trimming at V came to 8 bases and at J to 4 bases, leaving 11 bases not matched to a gene. CDR3 length equals 15 residues. CDR3 bases: TGTGCCAGCTGGGAGAGCGGGAGGTCTCCAGAGACCCAGTACTTC. Amino acid sequence: CASWESGRSPETQYF. Full variable domain (missing parts from reference TRBV7-8 and TRBJ2-5): GAGVSQSPRYKVAKRGQDVALRCDPISGHVSLFWYQQALGQGPEFLTYFQNEAQLDKSGLPSDRFFAERPEGSVSTLKIQRTQQEDSAVYLCASWESGRSPETQYFGPGTRLLVL.

V and J are TRBV19 and TRBJ2-1, with D unclear. There are 15 residues in the CDR3. V was pared by 6 bases and J by 0 bases, with 12 bases between. Germline CDR1 reads LNHDA; CDR2 reads SQIVND (reference sequence). The CDR3 region is CASSPYIRSYNEQFF. As DNA, the CDR3 is TGTGCCAGTAGCCCATACATCCGCTCCTACAATGAGCAGTTCTTC.

This clonotype was counted between two and nine times. The chain employs TRBV7-8 and TRBJ2-5; D is perhaps TRBD1 (6 bases). V was pared by 4 bases and J by 2 bases, with 20 bases between. This CDR3 comprises 17 residues. Germline V gene data show CDR1 as SGHVS and CDR2 as FQNEAQ. CDR3 residues: CASSWIRIGGSQETQYF. The CDR3 DNA is TGTGCCAGCAGCTGGATACGGATAGGGGGATCTCAAGAGACCCAGTACTTC.

The V and J genes are TRBV20-1 and TRBJ2-5; 10 bases align to TRBD2. The J call may be wrong; the DNA end is better matched by TRBJ2-7. The CDR3 has 14 residues. Germline CDR1 and CDR2: DFQATT and SNEGSKA (reference sequence). CDR3 amino acids: CSASLAGEVGEQYF. CDR3 bases: TGCAGTGCCTCCCTAGCGGGAGAGGTAGGCGAGCAGTACTTC.

The chain combines TRBV3-1 with TRBJ1-2, with D unclear. The CDR3 contains 14 residues. Germline lookup yields CDR1 LGHDT and CDR2 YNNKEL (reference sequence). V shed 4 bases and J shed 4 bases, with 13 bases lying between them. The CDR3 bases are TGTGCCAGCAGCCCCGCACATAGTCCCTATGGCTACACCTTC. Translating it yields CASSPAHSPYGYTF.

This clonotype was detected only a few times. The chain is built from TRBV6-1 and TRBJ1-2; possible D gene TRBD1, 5 bases. Germline lookup yields CDR1 MNHNS and CDR2 SASEGT. CDR3 length equals 17 residues. V dropped 2 bases and J dropped 3 bases, with 19 bases sitting between them. CDR3 nucleotides: TGTGCCAGCAGTGAACTCCAAATCCGAACAGGCGACTATGGCTACACCTTC. This translates into CASSELQIRTGDYGYTF.

This clonotype was observed a handful of times. The chain couples TRBV7-3 to TRBJ2-3; TRBD2 aligns across 8 bases. The CDR3 extends over 15 amino acids. Germline values: CDR1 SGHTA, CDR2 FQGTGA. With 2 bases clipped from V and 5 bases from J, the junction kept 6 bases outside the gene matches. Here the CDR3 DNA reads TGTGCCAGCAGCTTAGGCGGGACTAGGCGAGATACGCAGTATTTT. Translating gives CASSLGGTRRDTQYF.

CDR3 sequence (DNA): TGTGCCAGCAGCTTCCCCCTCCATGGGACAGGAGTTGCAACTAATGAAAAACTGTTTTTT. This gives the protein CASSFPLHGTGVATNEKLFF. The chain uses TRBV7-9 and TRBJ1-4; 8 bases are shared with TRBD1. The V gene end was trimmed by 3 bases and the J gene end by 0 bases; junction bases not matched to a gene: 15. There are 20 residues in the CDR3. Germline V lookup: CDR1 SEHNR, CDR2 FQNEAQ (reference sequence).

The V and J genes are TRBV27 and TRBJ1-6, with a possible D match to TRBD1 (5 bases). Germline-derived CDR1 and CDR2 are MNHEY and SMNVEV (reference sequence). V was trimmed by 3 bases and J by 8 bases, leaving 17 bases between them. This CDR3 comprises 16 residues. CDR3 residues: CASSLSWGLGHSPLHF. The DNA of the CDR3 is TGTGCCAGCAGTTTGTCCTGGGGACTCGGGCATTCACCCCTCCACTTT.

This chain links TRBV24-1 with TRBJ1-5; 9 bases map to TRBD1. Germline V gives CDR1 KGHDR, CDR2 SFDVKD. The ends lost 5 bases at V and 3 bases at J; junction bases unmatched: 4. There are 15 residues in the CDR3. CDR3 DNA: TGTGCCACCAGTGGAACAGGGGGCGTCAATCAGCCCCAGCATTTT. Translating gives CATSGTGGVNQPQHF.

CDR3 loop: CAWNSGRETQYF. The CDR3 nucleotides read TGTGCCTGGAATAGCGGTCGAGAGACCCAGTACTTC. The chain joins TRBV30 to TRBJ2-5; possibly TRBD2 for D (6 bases). The germline gives CDR1 GTSNPN, CDR2 SVGIG (reference sequence). The CDR3 totals 12 residues. V gave up 4 bases and J gave up 4 bases, with 10 bases separating them.